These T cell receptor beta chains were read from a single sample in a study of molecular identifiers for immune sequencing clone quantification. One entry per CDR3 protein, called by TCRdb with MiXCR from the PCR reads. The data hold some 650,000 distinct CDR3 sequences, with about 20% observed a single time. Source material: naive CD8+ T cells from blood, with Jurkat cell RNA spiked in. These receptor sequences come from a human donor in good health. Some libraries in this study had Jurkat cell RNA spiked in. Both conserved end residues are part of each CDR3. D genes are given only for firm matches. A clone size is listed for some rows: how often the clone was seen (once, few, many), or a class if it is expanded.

CASSLSGALYF	TGTGCCAGCAGTTTATCAGGGGCGCTCTACTTC	TRBV27	TRBJ2-7	.	.	11
CASSFGGTYTGELFF	TGTGCCAGCAGCTTTGGGGGGACCTACACCGGGGAGCTGTTTTTT	TRBV7-9	TRBJ2-2	.	few	15
CASSSLEGAAGTQETQYF	TGTGCCAGCAGCTCCCTAGAAGGGGCAGCCGGGACCCAAGAGACCCAGTACTTC	TRBV5-6	TRBJ2-5	.	.	18
CASSQDIGVAEQYF	TGCGCCAGCAGCCAAGATATTGGTGTGGCCGAGCAGTACTTC	TRBV4-3	TRBJ2-7	.	many	14
CASSTSRSNQPQHF	TGTGCCAGTAGTACTTCTCGTAGCAATCAGCCCCAGCATTTT	TRBV19	TRBJ1-5	.	.	14
CASSLVAGSEAFF	TGCGCCAGCAGCTTAGTCGCGGGCTCTGAAGCTTTCTTT	TRBV5-1	TRBJ1-1	.	many	13
CATEGVVVTDTQYF	TGTGCCACGGAGGGGGTGGTGGTCACAGATACGCAGTATTTT	TRBV5-3	TRBJ2-3	.	.	14
CASSQDRNQETQYF	TGTGCCAGCAGCCAAGACAGGAACCAAGAGACCCAGTACTTC	TRBV4-1	TRBJ2-5	.	many	14
CASSDGTSLGDTQYF	TGTGCCAGCAGTGACGGGACTAGCCTTGGAGATACGCAGTATTTT	TRBV6-4	TRBJ2-3	TRBD2	.	15
CASSHRLAGTTDTQYF	TGTGCCAGCAGCCATAGACTAGCGGGGACCACAGATACGCAGTATTTT	TRBV4-2	TRBJ2-3	TRBD2	many	16
CASMTLFTRGFSSTDTQYF	TGTGCCAGCATGACCCTATTTACGCGGGGTTTCTCTAGCACAGATACGCAGTATTTT	TRBV28	TRBJ2-3	.	many	19
CSARRLAGGHEQYF	TGCAGTGCTCGACGACTAGCGGGGGGCCACGAGCAGTACTTC	TRBV20-1	TRBJ2-7	TRBD2	many	14
CASFLVGETEAFF	TGTGCCAGCTTCCTTGTCGGGGAAACTGAAGCTTTCTTT	TRBV18	TRBJ1-1	.	.	13
CASSQGTSGGSYEQYF	TGTGCCAGCAGCCAGGGGACTAGCGGGGGTTCCTACGAGCAGTACTTC	TRBV4-2	TRBJ2-7	TRBD2	many	16
CASSYISLSYEQYF	TGTGCCAGCAGTTATATAAGTCTCTCCTACGAGCAGTACTTC	TRBV6-2/TRBV6-3	TRBJ2-7	.	.	14
CASSLYMGTEAFF	TGTGCCAGCAGCCTCTACATGGGCACTGAAGCTTTCTTT	TRBV6-5	TRBJ1-1	.	many	13
CAWEGGDTQYF	TGTGCCTGGGAGGGTGGAGATACGCAGTATTTT	TRBV30	TRBJ2-3	.	many	11
CASSVFKDTDTQYF	TGTGCCAGCAGCGTATTTAAGGACACAGATACGCAGTATTTT	TRBV9	TRBJ2-3	.	many	14
CATSVSLGQGFVGNQPQHF	TGTGCCACCAGCGTAAGCCTGGGACAGGGCTTTGTGGGCAATCAGCCCCAGCATTTT	TRBV15	TRBJ1-5	TRBD1	many	19
CASSSHGGIQDEQYF	TGTGCCAGCAGCTCCCACGGGGGTATTCAAGACGAGCAGTACTTC	TRBV7-2	TRBJ2-7	.	many	15
CASSFPPTSGSYEQYF	TGTGCCAGCAGCTTCCCCCCCACTAGCGGATCCTACGAGCAGTACTTC	TRBV7-9	TRBJ2-7	TRBD2	.	16
CASSPTWSDTQYF	TGCGCCAGCAGCCCGACTTGGTCAGATACGCAGTATTTT	TRBV4-3	TRBJ2-3	.	many	13
CASSPPRGLGEKLFF	TGTGCCAGCAGCCCGCCACGAGGGCTCGGTGAAAAACTGTTTTTT	TRBV7-9	TRBJ1-4	.	.	15
CASSGEVSGAFGNQPQYF	TGTGCCAGCAGTGGGGAGGTATCGGGGGCATTTGGCAATCAGCCCCAGTATTTT	TRBV2	TRBJ2-3	.	.	18
CARAASAHEQYF	TGTGCCCGGGCCGCTAGCGCCCACGAGCAGTACTTC	TRBV30	TRBJ2-7	.	few	12
CASSPVGTSTNNEQFF	TGTGCCAGCAGTCCCGTGGGGACTAGCACAAACAATGAGCAGTTCTTC	TRBV12-3/TRBV12-4	TRBJ2-1	TRBD2	.	16
CASGLGTGWNTEAFF	TGTGCTAGTGGTTTGGGGACAGGGTGGAACACTGAAGCTTTCTTT	TRBV12-5	TRBJ1-1	TRBD1	few	15
CVSSLTGPYEQYF	TGTGTCAGCAGCTTAACGGGACCTTACGAGCAGTACTTC	TRBV7-9	TRBJ2-7	.	many	13
CASSGGARGNTEAFF	TGTGCCAGCAGTGGTGGAGCCAGGGGGAACACTGAAGCTTTCTTT	TRBV12-3/TRBV12-4	TRBJ1-1	.	many	15
CSARQRGPTYEQYF	TGCAGTGCTAGACAGCGGGGGCCGACCTACGAGCAGTACTTC	TRBV20-1	TRBJ2-7	TRBD2	many	14
CSVELGQKRPYEQYF	TGCAGCGTTGAACTGGGACAGAAGAGACCCTACGAGCAGTACTTC	TRBV29-1	TRBJ2-7	TRBD1	few	15
CASSQDTSNTEAFF	TGCGCCAGCAGCCAAGATACGAGTAACACTGAAGCTTTCTTT	TRBV4-3	TRBJ1-1	.	many	14
CASSQETYQETQYF	TGCGCCAGCAGCCAAGAAACTTATCAAGAGACCCAGTACTTC	TRBV4-3	TRBJ2-5	.	many	14
CASSLLGQEDYTEAFF	TGTGCCAGCAGTTTACTAGGACAGGAAGACTACACTGAAGCTTTCTTT	TRBV12-3/TRBV12-4	TRBJ1-1	TRBD1	.	16
CASSLGQGRPLNTEAFF	TGTGCCAGCAGCTTAGGCCAGGGGAGGCCCCTGAACACTGAAGCTTTCTTT	TRBV5-8	TRBJ1-1	.	many	17
CASSQDPPTFYNSPLHF	TGCGCCAGCAGCCAAGATCCGCCGACTTTCTATAATTCACCCCTCCACTTT	TRBV4-1	TRBJ1-6	.	.	17
CASSFGVINTDTQYF	TGTGCCAGCAGCTTCGGTGTAATAAACACAGATACGCAGTATTTT	TRBV7-9	TRBJ2-3	.	many	15
CASSLGYGTENQPQHF	TGTGCCAGCAGCTTAGGTTACGGGACTGAGAATCAGCCCCAGCATTTT	TRBV7-9	TRBJ1-5	.	many	16
CAGSPMGQPNEQYF	TGTGCCGGCAGCCCGATGGGGCAGCCAAACGAGCAGTACTTC	TRBV9	TRBJ2-7	.	.	14
CASSQGGAVGGNSYEQYF	TGCGCCAGCAGCCAAGGGGGGGCGGTAGGGGGGAACTCCTACGAGCAGTACTTC	TRBV4-1	TRBJ2-7	.	.	18
CASRQGVATLNEQFF	TGCGCCAGCAGACAAGGTGTAGCTACCCTGAATGAGCAGTTCTTC	TRBV4-1	TRBJ2-1	.	many	15
CAISESEAAPGNQPQHF	TGTGCCATCAGTGAGTCAGAGGCAGCGCCGGGCAATCAGCCCCAGCATTTT	TRBV10-3	TRBJ1-5	.	few	17
CASGLVSPGTGINGQFF	TGTGCTAGTGGTTTGGTATCCCCAGGGACGGGTATCAATGGGCAGTTCTTC	TRBV12-5	TRBJ2-1	.	.	17